Each of the 13 T cell receptor beta chains below was sequenced from the same sample in a study of a mutant IDH1 vaccine in newly diagnosed glioma. Repertoires were generated with immunoSEQ multiplex PCR, while TCRdb's copy carries only in-frame clones and drops some. The sample lists about 33,000 clones, approximately 82% occurring once. These TCRs' antigens remain unknown. Stated time point: week 35, safety follow-up. Vaccine doses each comprised 300 ug of mutant IDH1 20-mer peptide, with topical imiquimod. Here the sequenced sample was PBMCs, taken from a glioma patient whose treatment included an IDH1 peptide vaccine. The receptors originated from a woman aged 18-35 years with glioma.

This chain connects TRBV5-1 to TRBJ1-2; 7 positions match TRBD1. The length of the CDR3 is 14 residues. Germline trimming cut 4 bases from V and 4 bases from J; bases unmatched to any gene: 7. CDR1 and CDR2 (germline): SGHRS, YFSETQ. The CDR3 reads CASSTGDSAYGYTF. The CDR3 DNA is TGCGCCAGCAGCACAGGGGACAGTGCCTATGGCTACACCTTC.

This clone was seen more than once but under ten times. This rearrangement joins TRBV29-1 to TRBJ2-3; no firm D call. V lost 6 bases, J lost 0 bases, and 1 base lay in between. Germline CDR1 reads SQVTM; CDR2 reads ANQGSEA. The CDR3 runs 10 residues. In nucleotides, the CDR3 is TGCAGCGTCAGCACAGATACGCAGTATTTT. As protein: CSVSTDTQYF.

This clone was seen a single time. V gene TRBV7-9 combines with J gene TRBJ2-7; 8 nucleotides align to TRBD2. Germline assignment: CDR1 SEHNR and CDR2 FQNEAQ (reference sequence). Trimming at V came to 5 bases and at J to 2 bases, leaving 2 bases not matched to a gene. CDR3 size: 13 residues. CDR3 sequence (DNA): TGTGCCAGCAGCACGACTAGCGCCTACGAGCAGTACTTC. Amino acid sequence: CASSTTSAYEQYF.

V and J are TRBV14 and TRBJ1-1, with no clear D. The CDR3 covers 14 residues. V gave up 4 bases and J gave up 1 base, with 10 bases separating them. The germline V gene has CDR1 SGHDN and CDR2 FVKESK. The CDR3 here is CASSPQWKNTEAFF. In nucleotides, the CDR3 is TGTGCCAGCAGCCCCCAATGGAAGAACACTGAAGCTTTCTTT. Combining the CDR3 with reference TRBV14 and TRBJ1-1 gives the whole variable domain EAGVTQFPSHSVIEKGQTVTLRCDPISGHDNLYWYRRVMGKEIKFLLHFVKESKQDESGMPNNRFLAERTGGTYSTLKVQPAELEDSGVYFCASSPQWKNTEAFFGQGTRLTVV.

This chain connects TRBV4-3 to TRBJ2-1, with 10 bases matching TRBD1. V dropped 1 base and J dropped 7; count of bases not matched to a gene: 10. Per germline, CDR1 LGHNA and CDR2 YSLEER. The CDR3 consists of 17 residues. CDR3 sequence (DNA): TGCGCCAGCAGCCAAGCCACCGGGACAGGGGTAATTAATGAGCAGTTCTTC. It yields the protein CASSQATGTGVINEQFF.

The rearrangement uses TRBV7-8 and TRBJ1-6, with 7 bases matching TRBD1. The V gene's germline CDR1 is SGHVS and CDR2 FQNEAQ. This CDR3 is 14 amino acids long. V lost 5 bases to trimming and J lost 7 bases; unmatched junction nucleotides: 5. The CDR3 spells CASSPGQFNSPLHF. The DNA for the CDR3 is TGTGCCAGCAGCCCGGGACAGTTCAATTCACCCCTCCACTTT.

This clone has only a few counts. The rearrangement joins TRBV30 to TRBJ1-5; TRBD1 might be the D (6 bases). The CDR3 has 14 residues. V was shortened by 0 bases and J by 5 bases, with 11 bases between the two germline ends. Germline V lookup: CDR1 GTSNPN, CDR2 SVGIG (reference sequence). CDR3 nucleotides: TGTGCCTGGAGTGTAACAGGGTGGGATCAGCCCCAGCATTTT. Translation gives CAWSVTGWDQPQHF. Drawing the rest from reference TRBV30 and TRBJ1-5, the complete variable domain is SQTIHQWPATLVQPVGSPLSLECTVEGTSNPNLYWYRQAAGRGLQLLFYSVGIGQISSEVPQNLSASRPQDRQFILSSKKLLLSDSGFYLCAWSVTGWDQPQHFGDGTRLSIL.

CDR3 in amino acids: CASSEGKGLEPQHF. CDR3 sequence (DNA): TGTGCCAGCAGTGAAGGGAAGGGGCTGGAGCCCCAGCATTTT. The chain combines TRBV2 with TRBJ1-5; TRBD1 is a possible D gene (5 bases). Per germline, CDR1 SNHLY and CDR2 FYNNEI. The CDR3 covers 14 residues. The germline V and J ends were trimmed by 1 base and 8 bases, with 12 bases remaining between them.

The chain carries TRBV7-9 and TRBJ2-7; D uncertain. In germline, CDR1 is SEHNR, CDR2 FQNEAQ (reference sequence). Trimming stripped 2 bases from V and 5 bases from J, with 13 bases between. The CDR3 has 14 residues. The CDR3 loop is CASSLFTTLDEQYF. The DNA for the CDR3 is TGTGCCAGCAGCTTATTTACGACCTTGGACGAGCAGTACTTC.

As for this clone: The junction departs from the called germline gene at one end, perhaps through a read error. V gene TRBV7-7 combines with J gene TRBJ1-4; weak D call: TRBD1 (6 bases). Per germline, CDR1 SSHAT and CDR2 FNYEAQ (reference sequence). The CDR3 sequence is 15 residues long. CDR3 sequence (DNA): TGTGCTAGCAGCTTGGAGGGGGTACCTAATGAAAAACTGTTTTTT. It specifies CASSLEGVPNEKLFF.

The chain couples TRBV9 to TRBJ2-3; a possible D gene is TRBD2 (6 bases). Germline CDR1 SGDLS, CDR2 YYNGEE. The CDR3 is 14 amino acids. V dropped 5 bases and J dropped 3 bases, with 13 bases sitting between them. The CDR3 DNA reads as TGTGCCAGCAGTCTAGCGAGTGGGACAGATACGCAGTATTTT. Its translation: CASSLASGTDTQYF.

The genes are TRBV5-1 and TRBJ2-1, with D perhaps matching TRBD2 (7 bases). Germline CDR1 and CDR2: SGHRS and YFSETQ. This CDR3 is 15 amino acids long. The V end lost 0 bases, the J end lost 8 bases, and 15 bases lay between the germline ends. CDR3 nucleotide sequence: TGCGCCAGCAGCTTGGCCCGGGGGGCTCTGGATGAGCAGTTCTTC. This translates into CASSLARGALDEQFF.

In DNA form, the CDR3 reads TGTGCCAGCAGCTTAAAGGAGTCCAGCTCCTACAATGAGCAGTTCTTC. Translated, it gives CASSLKESSSYNEQFF. The rearrangement links TRBV7-3 to TRBJ2-1; D is uncertain. Trimming cost V 1 base and J 0 bases, with 10 bases left between them. The CDR3 totals 16 residues. The germline V gene encodes CDR1 SGHTA and CDR2 FQGTGA. The full variable domain, completed using reference TRBV7-3 and TRBJ2-1, is GAGVSQTPSNKVTEKGKYVELRCDPISGHTALYWYRQSLGQGPEFLIYFQGTGAADDSGLPNDRFFAVRPEGSVSTLKIQRTERGDSAVYLCASSLKESSSYNEQFFGPGTRLTVL.